A selection of T cell receptor beta chains follows, all from one sample in a study of blood T cells in healthy people across ages. TCRdb re-called the 5' RACE reads through MiXCR, storing one row per CDR3 protein. The sample consists of hundreds of thousands of distinct CDR3 sequences, approximately 22% of them appearing once. Source material: blood. These receptor sequences come from a man between 65 and 79 years old in good health. CDR3s include the opening cysteine and the closing phenylalanine or tryptophan. D genes are given only for firm matches. Not every row has a clone size; where given, it reads once, few, many or a size class.

clone_size | j_call | v_call | cdr3_length | d_call | cdr3_aa | cdr3_nt
few | TRBJ2-4 | TRBV5-1 | 17 | TRBD2 | CASSLVPGTSGGNIQYF | TGCGCCAGCAGCTTGGTACCCGGGACTAGCGGGGGAAACATTCAGTACTTC
many | TRBJ2-3 | TRBV10-3 | 14 | . | CAISGQRDTDTQYF | TGTGCCATCTCGGGCCAGAGGGACACAGATACGCAGTATTTT
few | TRBJ1-4 | TRBV7-9 | 15 | . | CASSLASTRNEKLFF | TGTGCCAGCAGCTTAGCTTCCACGCGGAATGAAAAACTGTTTTTT
few | TRBJ1-1 | TRBV4-2 | 16 | TRBD1 | CASSQELYRGGTEAFF | TGTGCCAGCAGCCAAGAGCTATACAGGGGGGGCACTGAAGCTTTCTTT
. | TRBJ2-1 | TRBV20-1 | 17 | TRBD2 | CSARVLSTSRSYNEQFF | TGCAGTGCTAGAGTCCTCTCGACTAGCAGATCCTACAATGAGCAGTTCTTC
few | TRBJ1-1 | TRBV5-1 | 15 | TRBD1 | CASSLFAGGNTEAFF | TGCGCCAGCAGCTTGTTCGCAGGGGGGAACACTGAAGCTTTCTTT
. | TRBJ1-5 | TRBV3-1 | 16 | . | CASSQERPESNQPQHF | TGTGCCAGCAGCCAAGAGCGGCCGGAGAGCAATCAGCCCCAGCATTTT
few | TRBJ2-4 | TRBV2 | 14 | . | CASSGGLGGDIQYF | TGTGCCAGCAGTGGTGGACTGGGGGGAGACATTCAGTACTTC
. | TRBJ2-3 | TRBV12-3/TRBV12-4 | 15 | . | CASSPYRDSTNTQYF | TGTGCCAGCAGCCCCTACCGCGATAGCACAAATACGCAGTATTTT
few | TRBJ1-1 | TRBV20-1 | 12 | TRBD1 | CSVGDRDTEAFF | TGCAGCGTTGGGGACAGGGATACTGAAGCTTTCTTT
many | TRBJ2-2 | TRBV5-1 | 15 | TRBD1 | CASSKDRASTGELFF | TGCGCCAGCAGCAAAGACAGGGCGAGCACCGGGGAGCTGTTTTTT
. | TRBJ2-1 | TRBV7-2 | 18 | TRBD2 | CASRSPRPIAGRGDEQFF | TGTGCCAGCAGATCCCCAAGGCCTATAGCGGGAAGGGGAGATGAGCAGTTCTTC
few | TRBJ2-3 | TRBV15 | 13 | TRBD1 | CATKQQGADTQYF | TGTGCCACCAAACAACAGGGGGCAGATACGCAGTATTTT
. | TRBJ1-1 | TRBV18 | 16 | . | CASSPSPLHRNTEAFF | TGTGCCAGCTCACCATCCCCTTTACATCGGAACACTGAAGCTTTCTTT
many | TRBJ1-2 | TRBV29-1 | 13 | TRBD1 | CSVEQGANYGYTF | TGCAGCGTTGAACAGGGGGCTAACTATGGCTACACCTTC
. | TRBJ2-5 | TRBV18 | 14 | . | CASSPWAEGETQYF | TGTGCCAGCTCACCATGGGCAGAGGGAGAGACCCAGTACTTC
few | TRBJ1-1 | TRBV3-1 | 15 | . | CASSQVGGSGTEAFF | TGTGCCAGCAGCCAAGTCGGGGGTTCGGGCACTGAAGCTTTCTTT
many | TRBJ1-1 | TRBV5-1 | 14 | . | CASSPRQLNTEAFF | TGCGCCAGCAGCCCCCGACAGCTGAACACTGAAGCTTTCTTT
. | TRBJ2-2 | TRBV29-1 | 14 | . | CSVGPGRNTGELFF | TGCAGCGTTGGGCCGGGGCGGAACACCGGGGAGCTGTTTTTT
. | TRBJ1-5 | TRBV2 | 14 | . | CASTGHYSNQPQHF | TGTGCCAGCACAGGGCACTATAGCAATCAGCCCCAGCATTTT
. | TRBJ1-5 | TRBV6-1 | 17 | TRBD1 | CASSRSGTGLKRQPQHF | TGTGCCAGCAGTCGATCCGGGACAGGGCTTAAACGACAGCCCCAGCATTTT
few | TRBJ2-1 | TRBV20-1 | 14 | TRBD1 | CSANTGTGELEQFF | TGCAGTGCTAATACCGGGACAGGGGAACTTGAGCAGTTCTTC
. | TRBJ2-7 | TRBV11-2 | 11 | . | CASRSAYEQYF | TGTGCCAGCAGATCGGCGTACGAGCAGTACTTC
. | TRBJ1-1 | TRBV12-3/TRBV12-4 | 16 | TRBD1 | CASSWTGGAQDTEAFF | TGTGCCAGCAGTTGGACAGGGGGCGCCCAGGACACTGAAGCTTTCTTT
. | TRBJ2-3 | TRBV20-1 | 16 | TRBD2 | CSARGPAGGSTDTQYF | TGCAGTGCTAGAGGCCCAGCCGGGGGGAGCACAGATACGCAGTATTTT
. | TRBJ2-7 | TRBV20-1 | 11 | . | CSASPEYEQYF | TGCAGTGCTAGTCCGGAGTACGAGCAGTACTTC
few | TRBJ2-4 | TRBV4-3 | 15 | TRBD1 | CASSQSGTGENIQYF | TGCGCCAGCAGCCAATCCGGGACAGGGGAAAACATTCAGTACTTC
. | TRBJ2-5 | TRBV7-2 | 14 | TRBD2 | CASSYRDYQETQYF | TGTGCCAGCAGCTACCGGGACTATCAAGAGACCCAGTACTTC
. | TRBJ2-3 | TRBV9 | 14 | TRBD2 | CASSVGLAADTQYF | TGTGCCAGCAGCGTGGGACTAGCGGCAGATACGCAGTATTTT
. | TRBJ1-6 | TRBV7-9 | 19 | . | CASSLGGSGFSSYNSPLHF | TGTGCCAGCAGCTTGGGTGGTTCTGGGTTCAGCTCCTATAATTCACCCCTCCACTTT
. | TRBJ2-2 | TRBV7-2 | 15 | . | CASRRGSEDTGELFF | TGTGCCAGCAGGAGGGGGAGTGAAGACACCGGGGAGCTGTTTTTT